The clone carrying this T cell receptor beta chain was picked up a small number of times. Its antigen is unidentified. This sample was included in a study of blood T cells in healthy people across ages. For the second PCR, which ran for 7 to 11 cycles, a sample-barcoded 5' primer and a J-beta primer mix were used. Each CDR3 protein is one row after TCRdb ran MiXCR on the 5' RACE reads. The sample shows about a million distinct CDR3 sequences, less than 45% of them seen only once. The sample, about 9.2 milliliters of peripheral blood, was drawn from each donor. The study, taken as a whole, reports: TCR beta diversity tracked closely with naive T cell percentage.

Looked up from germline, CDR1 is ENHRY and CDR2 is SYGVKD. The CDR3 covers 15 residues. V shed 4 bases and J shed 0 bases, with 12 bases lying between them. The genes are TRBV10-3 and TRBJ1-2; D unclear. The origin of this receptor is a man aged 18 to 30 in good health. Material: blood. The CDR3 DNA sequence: TGTGCCATCAGTGCCCCACAGAGAGCTAACTATGGCTACACCTTC. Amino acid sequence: CAISAPQRANYGYTF.